Given below is one T cell receptor (beta chain) in context. Which antigen it targets is not known. One base away there is no much larger clone; base qualities are not given. The sample comes from a study of cytomegalovirus exposure and HLA in healthy donors (dated 2017 in TCRdb). About the investigation overall: An earlier analysis of 587 of the donors reported 250 to 300 Gb of sequence data and approximately 110 million unique TCR beta sequences from approximately 180 million T cells. High-throughput TCR immunosequencing, statistical association of individual TCRs with disease status, and machine learning were combined to predict cytomegalovirus infection status. Genome-wide SNP genotypes for about 65% of the roughly 670 donors were used in a later genetic analysis, which treated that subset as a discovery cohort. In an earlier analysis of 500 to 650 of the donors, high-throughput TCR beta sequencing was used to judge whether each TCR beta V gene segment behaved as functional or pseudogenic. Alongside the repertoire data, information on donor age, sex, ethnicity and CMV serostatus was compiled. Typing coverage varied by locus: about 629-630 donors for A, B, C, DRB1 and DQB1; approximately 500 for DQA1; about 570 for DPA1; more than 450 for DPB1. Among 300 to 500 genotyped donors of the cohort, an average of around 240,000 unique TCR beta nucleotide sequences was sequenced per donor, of which about 19% were non-productive. HLA typing covered class I and class II loci at four-digit resolution. Roughly five DR-DQ haplotypes were handled as single units for association and clustering because linkage in the cohort was strong. The later analysis used no new phenotypic data to find candidate immune exposures, relying instead on TCR beta sequences and their occurrence across donors. A separate validation cohort of about 110 different subjects was used in addition to the approximately 640-subject first cohort. A later analysis re-examined previously published TCR beta repertoires from 600 to 700 donors and added high-resolution HLA genotyping to investigate patterns of TCR occurrence. All discovery cohort repertoires had been generated on a single sequencing platform. The study used immunosequencing to profile the T cell repertoires of about 670 subjects and linked those repertoires to cytomegalovirus serostatus. An early release covering roughly 600 HLA-typed donors comprised approximately 300 gigabases of sequencing data and tens of millions of unique TCR sequences. The study aimed to test whether signatures of past pathogen exposure could be identified by cataloging public T cell receptors. Among the approximately 430 genotyped donors, roughly 80% belonged to the genetic ancestry cluster associated with self-reported Caucasian donors.

For CDR1 and CDR2, the germline V gene lists MNHNS and SASEGT. Trimming costs V 3 bases and J 1 base, and their ends lie 9 bases apart. Reading from cysteine to phenylalanine, the CDR3 counts 14 amino acids. The entry retains the CDR3 DNA only, 42 bases that are in frame from base 1. Study-wide findings and limitations: V-gene and J-gene trimming of TCR beta chains was associated with a missense DCLRE1C variant in a later genetic analysis, and the association was replicated in an independent cohort. Only TCR beta chains were sequenced in this cohort, and the absence of alpha or paired-chain data limited detectable features. According to a later genetic analysis, donors in an Asian-associated ancestry cluster had fewer N-insertions in productive TCRs than the roughly 670-donor mean. Immune exposure information for the cohort was limited to CMV serostatus. A cluster of highly shared sequence variants was judged likely to represent a technical artifact of the sequencing pipeline. A further reported finding was that TCR beta sequences accurately predicted the HLA-A and HLA-B alleles for most subjects in the first cohort. Most TCR sequences were observed very rarely across donors, whereas some public TCRs were present in many individuals. In a later analysis, most CMV-associated TCR beta chains were found to appear HLA-restricted, with HLA associations seemingly driven largely by CMV exposure. According to a later analysis, parvovirus B19, influenza, CMV and Epstein-Barr virus appeared linked to several top co-occurrence clusters. Three of the identified cytomegalovirus-associated TCR beta chains were confirmed in vitro to be specific for cytomegalovirus antigens. Strong co-occurrence of HLA alleles, especially DR and DQ, made assigning TCR associations to individual alleles difficult. Because HLA typing was unavailable for some donors at each locus, only the typed subset was used in association tests. Sequencing depth was assumed to be roughly uniform across donors in the presence/absence analyses, though that assumption may not hold. Because counts were too low, roughly 17 rarely observed V segments, including chromosome 9 orphons, were left out of the earlier analysis of 500 to 650 of the donors. Linkage disequilibrium might explain the correlated functional status among segregating V segments, but an unknown experimental factor could not be ruled out. The classifier was reported to diagnose cytomegalovirus status with high specificity and sensitivity in both the original cohort and the validation cohort. The authors suggested that the approach could potentially be extended to other disease states and immunological phenotypes. In a later analysis, TCR association rates were found to vary across HLA loci, with the most associated TCRs seen for DRB1 alleles and the fewest for HLA-C alleles. In an earlier analysis of several hundred of the donors, most TCR beta V segments were observed in productive rearrangements about 87% or about 30% of the time, broadly matching IMGT annotations. In a later analysis, more than 15,000 TCR beta sequences were associated with specific HLA alleles at a false discovery rate of 0.05. The study listed 164 TCR beta chains as associated with cytomegalovirus. Some IMGT-functional V segments, including TRBV6-2 and TRBV6-3, could not be distinguished by the 87-base-pair reads and were therefore excluded. In a later analysis, HLA-associated TCR beta chains were found to be more clonally expanded and to have lower generation probabilities than equally common non-associated chains.

Library preparation employed the immunoSEQ multiplex PCR assay. A mixture of 60 forward primers for TCR Vbeta segments and 13 reverse primers for TCR Jbeta segments was used in the multiplex PCR. The CDR3 region of rearranged TCR beta genes was amplified from genomic DNA by a multiplex PCR assay. The amplified TCR beta libraries were sequenced on the Illumina HiSeq System as 87-base-pair reads. The authors' pipeline ran thus. A later analysis tallied 70 million to 100 million unique TCR beta chains across the 666 repertoires, and approximately 12 million of those chains were shared by two or more donors. Raw reads were error-corrected and collapsed into unique sequences with a nearest-neighbor algorithm that merged closely related sequences to remove PCR and sequencing errors. Alignment of CDR3 sequences to IMGT reference sequences was used to assign V, D and J gene segments. For a sequence to be retained, a match of at least six nucleotides to both a V gene segment and a J gene segment was required. A rearrangement was called productive if the CDR3 had no stop codons and remained in frame with V and J, and every other rearrangement was called non-productive. Following IMGT convention, CDR3 was defined as the stretch from the second conserved V-encoded cysteine to the conserved J-encoded phenylalanine. In an earlier analysis of around 570 of the donors, sequences lacking an unambiguous match to a single V gene segment were excluded. In an earlier analysis of about 590 of the donors, a V segment was called functional when productive rearrangements were above 56.7%, and segregating when the standard deviation between donors exceeded 5%. A statistical classification framework was developed to diagnose cytomegalovirus status using the catalog of TCR beta chain sequences. In a later analysis, V and J genes were assigned by comparing TCR nucleotide sequences against IMGT/GENE-DB human TR gene sequences. Using the TCRdist pipeline, a later analysis assigned CDR3 sequences along with most-parsimonious VDJ recombination scenarios. In a later analysis, every TCR beta chain was defined by the combination of its CDR3 amino acid sequence and its V-gene family, and reads without a unique V-gene family were dropped. A later analysis removed 592 highly shared, low-generation-probability nucleotide sequences to deal with suspected cross-contamination and a sequencing artifact. In a later analysis, a clonal expansion index for each public chain was calculated from normalized within-repertoire ranks of inferred template counts. In a later analysis, generation probabilities were computed with a VDJ recombination model fitted to out-of-frame rearrangements, and the resulting probabilities were checked against IGoR. In a later analysis, TCR-TCR, TCR-HLA and TCR-CMV co-occurrence was scored with hypergeometric tests, and a repertoire-size bias correction was applied to TCR pairs. To estimate false discovery rates, a later analysis permuted the HLA or CMV assignments 20 times. In a later analysis, co-occurring TCRs were grouped using DBSCAN, with TCRdist sequence similarity added in when clustering inside HLA-allele-positive subsets. Co-occurrence clustering excluded repertoires with fewer than 30,000 or more than 120,000 public chains, plus five with anomalous nucleotide sharing. In TCRdb, the immuneACCESS table is reduced to in-frame sequences with V and J assigned. These tables do not hold every clone; where another copy was compared, an unresolved V gene accounts for under half, and the others remain unexplained. The V and J calls and clone size are taken from that table; D and trimming were inferred from the DNA. The table for this sample lists approximately 150,000 clones; roughly 85% of them were counted only once. The leading ten clones occupy approximately 6% of the sample.

The cohort was made up of 500 to 850 healthy bone marrow donors. At the time of sampling, all cohort members were nominally healthy, though unrecorded immune exposures were likely present. The donor was CMV seropositive and was included in the group of about 290 seropositive cohort members. Every donor gave a peripheral blood sample, and the peripheral blood mononuclear cells from that sample were used for TCR beta sequencing. The Qiagen DNeasy Blood Extraction Kit was used to extract genomic DNA from the blood cell samples. The TCR comes from a man in his forties or fifties in good health and CMV-seropositive. Material for sequencing was PBMCs. Recombination connected TRBV6-1 to TRBJ1-1, and TRBD1 may be the D gene, going by 5 matching bases. The DNA reads TGTGCCAGCAGTGACAGGGATGGGAACACTGAAGCTTTCTTT. It translates as CASSDRDGNTEAFF.